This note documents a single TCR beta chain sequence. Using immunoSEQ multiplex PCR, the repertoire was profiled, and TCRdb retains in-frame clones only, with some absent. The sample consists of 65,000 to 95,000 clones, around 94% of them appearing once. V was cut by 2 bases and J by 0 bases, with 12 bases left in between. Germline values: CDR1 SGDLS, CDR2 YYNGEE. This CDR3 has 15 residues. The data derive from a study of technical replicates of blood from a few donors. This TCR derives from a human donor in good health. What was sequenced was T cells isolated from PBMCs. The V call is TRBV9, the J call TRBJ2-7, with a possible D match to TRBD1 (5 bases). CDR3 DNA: TGTGCCAGCAGCGTTGGGGCTTCAAGCTCCTACGAGCAGTACTTC. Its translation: CASSVGASSSYEQYF.